Described below is a single TCR beta chain sequence and its context. Its target is unknown. The CDR3 extends over 14 amino acids. The V end was cut by 1 base, the J end by 9 bases, with 12 bases between. Germline CDR1 MNHNS, CDR2 SASEGT. This sample is drawn from a study of cytomegalovirus exposure and HLA in healthy donors. General study findings and limits: Researchers reportedly found TCR beta sequences accurately predicted most subjects' HLA-A and HLA-B alleles. In all likelihood, a cluster of highly shared sequence variants was a sequencing artifact.

Both 60 Vbeta primers and 13 Jbeta primers went into the PCR. Authors' processing steps: Among the unique TCR beta chains that a later analysis counted, 75 million to 85 million in all, roughly 11 million were shared. Method: immunoSEQ multiplex PCR; TCRdb's copy keeps in-frame clones and lacks some. V and J calls and clone size are those listed in that table; D and trimming were worked out from the DNA. The sample has 200,000 to 250,000 clones, 82% seen once. Healthy bone marrow donors made up the cohort. This chain joins TRBV6-1 and TRBJ2-2; tentatively, D is TRBD2 (5 bases). This TCR was sampled from a middle-aged woman in good health and CMV-seronegative. Sequencing input: PBMCs. CDR3 residues: CASSEERFSWELFF. For the CDR3, the DNA is TGTGCCAGCAGTGAAGAGCGGTTCAGTTGGGAGCTGTTTTTT.